These 26 T cell receptor beta chains were all obtained from the same sample, sequenced in a study of cytomegalovirus exposure and HLA in healthy donors. PCR amplification relied on 60 Vbeta primers (plus 13 Jbeta primers). Method: immunoSEQ multiplex PCR; TCRdb's copy keeps in-frame clones and lacks some. Among about 200,000 clones, around 73% were seen once, and the ten largest hold just under 3%. Sequenced material: PBMCs. Receptor source: a woman aged 25 to 45 in good health and CMV-seronegative.

The chain uses TRBV5-1 and TRBJ2-3; 7 bases are shared with TRBD1. CDR1 and CDR2 from the germline V gene are SGHRS and YFSETQ. The length of the CDR3 is 16 residues. The junction had 11 bases not matched to a gene; V was cut back by 3 bases and J by 4 bases. The CDR3 coding sequence is TGCGCCAGCAGCTCTCTCTCGACTGACAGGGCAGATACGCAGTATTTT. Translated: CASSSLSTDRADTQYF. The full variable domain, completed using reference TRBV5-1 and TRBJ2-3, is KAGVTQTPRYLIKTRGQQVTLSCSPISGHRSVSWYQQTPGQGLQFLFEYFSETQRNKGNFPGRFSGRQFSNSRSEMNVSTLELGDSALYLCASSSLSTDRADTQYFGPGTRLTVL.

This clone appeared a single time. The V call is TRBV7-3, the J call TRBJ2-2; 9 bases align to TRBD2. The V segment lost 7 bases and the J segment 0 bases; nucleotides outside the gene matches: 12. CDR1 is SGHTA and CDR2 is FQGTGA in the germline V gene. The CDR3 has 18 residues. The CDR3 bases are TGTGCCAGCACCGAATTAGCGCGGGGGGGTGCGAACACCGGGGAGCTGTTTTTT. This gives the protein CASTELARGGANTGELFF.

The chain recombines TRBV15 with TRBJ2-2; TRBD2 is a possible D gene (6 bases). In germline, CDR1 is LNHNV, CDR2 YYDKDF (reference sequence). This CDR3 has 17 amino acids. V was cut by 0 bases and J by 6 bases, with 17 bases left in between. CDR3 nucleotides: TGTGCCACCAGCAGAGAGCCCGGGACTCGTTCCGCCGGGGAGCTGTTTTTT. Translated: CATSREPGTRSAGELFF. The whole variable domain, remainder taken from reference TRBV15 and TRBJ2-2, is DAMVIQNPRYQVTQFGKPVTLSCSQTLNHNVMYWYQQKSSQAPKLLFHYYDKDFNNEADTPDNFQSRRPNTSFCFLDIRSPGLGDTAMYLCATSREPGTRSAGELFFGEGSRLTVL.

The rearrangement joins TRBV28 to TRBJ2-1, with D possibly TRBD2 on 6 matching bases. Germline V gives CDR1 MDHEN, CDR2 SYDVKM. V was clipped by 2 bases and J by 2 bases, with 10 bases between them. The CDR3 has 15 amino acids. This CDR3 reads CASSLRGETYNEQFF. CDR3 DNA: TGTGCCAGCAGTTTACGCGGGGAAACCTACAATGAGCAGTTCTTC.

The chain uses TRBV12-5 and TRBJ2-1; D remains ambiguous. V lost 7 bases and J 2 bases, leaving 15 bases between the germline ends. There are 15 residues in the CDR3. Germline V gene lookup returns CDR1 LGHNT and CDR2 FRNRAP. The CDR3 reads CASAPGADTYNEQFF. CDR3 DNA sequence: TGTGCTAGTGCCCCCGGCGCAGACACCTACAATGAGCAGTTCTTC.

The chain carries TRBV2 and TRBJ2-3; D uncertain. V was pared by 6 bases and J by 5 bases, with 9 bases between. The CDR3 is 12 residues long. The germline gives CDR1 SNHLY, CDR2 FYNNEI. CDR3 nucleotides: TGTGCCAGCAGCAACAACAGAGATACGCAGTATTTT. It codes for CASSNNRDTQYF.

A few counts support this clone. The chain employs TRBV19 and TRBJ1-5, with D maybe TRBD1 (6 bases). Germline CDR1 is LNHDA and CDR2 is SQIVND (reference sequence). V was trimmed by 6 bases and J by 3 bases, leaving 18 bases between them. The length of the CDR3 is 16 residues. CDR3 in amino acids: CASSPGHTRVNQPQHF. The CDR3 DNA is TGTGCCAGTAGCCCGGGACACACGAGGGTCAATCAGCCCCAGCATTTT.

The rearrangement joins TRBV10-3 to TRBJ1-3; 9 bases map to TRBD1. Germline loops: CDR1 ENHRY, CDR2 SYGVKD. This CDR3 contains 15 residues. The V and J ends lost 7 bases and 4 bases, in that order; junction bases with no gene match: 8. The DNA of the CDR3 is TGTGCCATCAAAACCGGGACAGGGTTCGGAAACACCATATATTTT. This codes for CAIKTGTGFGNTIYF.

The table lists this clone with a few counts. J is TRBJ1-2 and V is TRBV19, with 9 nucleotides matching TRBD1. Trimming took 4 bases from V and 7 from J; bases not matched to a gene: 16. Germline V gene data show CDR1 as LNHDA and CDR2 as SQIVND (reference sequence). CDR3 size: 17 residues. The CDR3 bases are TGTGCCAGTAGTACCCCGGGAGCTTACAGGGGGCAAGGTGGCTACACCTTC. It is translated as CASSTPGAYRGQGGYTF.

The genes are TRBV11-3 and TRBJ1-2; 9 bases line up with TRBD1. V was pared by 2 bases and J by 8 bases, with 6 bases of the junction left unmatched. This CDR3 is built from 14 residues. Germline values: CDR1 SGHNT, CDR2 YENEEA. CDR3 amino acids: CASSLFKTGGGYTF. In DNA, the CDR3 is TGTGCCAGCAGCTTATTTAAAACAGGGGGCGGCTACACCTTC.

The chain is built from TRBV28 and TRBJ2-2; TRBD1 is a possible D gene (6 bases). CDR1 MDHEN and CDR2 SYDVKM come from the germline V gene. The CDR3 has 16 residues. V was shortened by 7 bases and J by 2 bases, with 17 bases between the two germline ends. CDR3 sequence (DNA): TGTGCCAGCAATCGCCAGGGGAGACTTAACACCGGGGAGCTGTTTTTT. Protein product: CASNRQGRLNTGELFF. Variable domain in full (rest from reference TRBV28 and TRBJ2-2): DVKVTQSSRYLVKRTGEKVFLECVQDMDHENMFWYRQDPGLGLRLIYFSYDVKMKEKGDIPEGYSVSREKKERFSLILESASTNQTSMYLCASNRQGRLNTGELFFGEGSRLTVL.

The rearrangement uses TRBV6-6 and TRBJ2-2; TRBD2 matches at 10 bases. CDR1 is MNHNY and CDR2 is SVGAGI in the germline V gene (reference sequence). The V segment lost 5 bases and the J segment 7 bases; nucleotides outside the gene matches: 7. This CDR3 has 15 amino acids. The CDR3 spells CASSKEREGFGELFF. The CDR3 DNA reads TGTGCCAGCAGTAAGGAGCGGGAGGGGTTCGGGGAGCTGTTTTTT.

The chain recombines TRBV11-2 with TRBJ1-1; a possible D gene is TRBD1 (6 bases). CDR1 SGHAT and CDR2 FQNNGV come from the germline V gene. V gave up 3 bases and J gave up 0 bases, with 8 bases separating them. This CDR3 is built from 14 residues. This CDR3 is CASSFWTVNTEAFF. The DNA of the CDR3 is TGTGCCAGCAGCTTCTGGACAGTGAACACTGAAGCTTTCTTT.

This clone was observed once. The chain is built from TRBV30 and TRBJ2-1; 8 bases match TRBD2. With V trimmed by 2 bases and J by 9 bases, 9 bases remained unmatched. This CDR3 is 14 amino acids long. Germline CDR1 is GTSNPN and CDR2 is SVGIG (reference sequence). CDR3 DNA: TGTGCCTGGAGTCGAGGACTAGCTTCCATTGAGCAGTTCTTC. It is translated as CAWSRGLASIEQFF.

This clone was seen just once. The V and J genes are TRBV5-1 and TRBJ1-1; D remains ambiguous. The CDR3 extends over 14 amino acids. The V gene's germline CDR1 is SGHRS and CDR2 YFSETQ. V lost 1 base, J lost 3 bases, and 10 bases lay in between. CDR3: CASSLFLFDTEAFF. The CDR3 nucleotides read TGCGCCAGCAGCTTGTTTTTATTTGACACTGAAGCTTTCTTT.

The rearrangement joins TRBV4-2 to TRBJ2-3, with 10 bases lining up with TRBD1. The CDR3 has 17 residues. Germline loops: CDR1 LGHNA, CDR2 YNFKEQ. Trimming took 1 base from V and 2 from J; bases not matched to a gene: 6. The CDR3 is CASSQGTGGSDTDTQYF. The CDR3 DNA sequence: TGTGCCAGCAGCCAAGGGACAGGGGGTTCAGACACAGATACGCAGTATTTT.

This clone was detected a few times. The chain uses TRBV28 and TRBJ2-1; 8 bases are shared with TRBD2. The junction had 6 bases not matched to a gene; V was cut back by 5 bases and J by 3 bases. The CDR3 totals 15 residues. CDR1 and CDR2 from the germline V gene are MDHEN and SYDVKM. In nucleotides, the CDR3 is TGTGCCAGCAGTACCCGGGAGGGTATCTACAATGAGCAGTTCTTC. Its translation: CASSTREGIYNEQFF.

The chain combines TRBV10-3 with TRBJ1-4; TRBD1 aligns across 10 bases. After removal of 8 bases from V and 6 bases from J, the junction contained 9 bases not matched to a gene. Germline V gene sequence: CDR1 ENHRY, CDR2 SYGVKD. The CDR3 loop spans 15 amino acids. The CDR3 bases are TGTGCCATCTCCGCATCCGGGACAGGGGATGAAAAACTGTTTTTT. It translates to CAISASGTGDEKLFF.

As for this clone: One end of the junction does not line up with germline, which may come from a read error. The chain couples TRBV7-8 to TRBJ1-2; D is perhaps TRBD1 (5 bases). This CDR3 is built from 14 residues. The germline gives CDR1 SGHVS, CDR2 FQNEAQ. The DNA for the CDR3 is TGTGCCAGCAGCCCCAGGGTACGAAACTATGGCTACCCCTTC. Protein sequence: CASSPRVRNYGYPF.

The chain has TRBV5-1 and TRBJ1-2, with 10 positions matching TRBD1. CDR3 length: 18 amino acids. Germline assignment: CDR1 SGHRS and CDR2 YFSETQ. The V segment lost 4 bases and the J segment 4 bases; nucleotides outside the gene matches: 16. CDR3 in amino acids: CASSADHKTGGWIYGYTF. CDR3 in DNA: TGCGCCAGCAGCGCAGACCATAAGACAGGGGGCTGGATCTATGGCTACACCTTC.

J is TRBJ1-1 and V is TRBV27; TRBD1 might be the D (5 bases). The V end was cut by 5 bases, the J end by 4 bases, with 11 bases between. The CDR3 has 13 amino acids. Per the germline V gene, CDR1 is MNHEY and CDR2 is SMNVEV (reference sequence). The CDR3 protein is CASSVRGSTEAFF. For the CDR3, the DNA is TGTGCCAGCAGTGTTAGGGGAAGCACTGAAGCTTTCTTT.

This clone was observed a handful of times. The chain links TRBV7-9 to TRBJ1-1; 7 bases fit TRBD1. The germline gives CDR1 SEHNR, CDR2 FQNEAQ (reference sequence). There are 14 residues in the CDR3. The J segment lost 8 bases and the V segment lost 3 bases, leaving 9 bases of the junction unmatched. As DNA, the CDR3 is TGTGCCAGCAGCTTGGCCTCGACAGGGAGCGAAGCTTTCTTT. It is translated as CASSLASTGSEAFF.

The chain is built from TRBV11-2 and TRBJ2-7; TRBD1 matches 12 bases. The CDR3 totals 18 residues. The ends lost 8 bases at V and 0 bases at J; junction bases unmatched: 14. The V gene's germline CDR1 is SGHAT and CDR2 FQNNGV. CDR3 sequence: CASLGTGGPLRNSYEQYF. As DNA, the CDR3 is TGTGCCAGCCTGGGGACAGGGGGCCCCCTACGCAACTCCTACGAGCAGTACTTC.

This clone was found once. The rearrangement links TRBV6-5 to TRBJ2-7, with TRBD2 matching over 10 bases. Germline loops: CDR1 MNHEY, CDR2 SVGAGI. V was clipped by 6 bases and J by 1 base; unmatched bases: 6. There are 15 residues in the CDR3. The CDR3 is CASSTSGKGSYEQYF. The CDR3 DNA is TGTGCCAGCAGCACTAGCGGGAAAGGATCCTACGAGCAGTACTTC.

The CDR3: CASSSTGGDTEAFF. The CDR3 coding sequence is TGTGCCAGCAGCTCCACAGGGGGCGACACTGAAGCTTTCTTT. The gene calls are TRBV5-4 and TRBJ1-1; 9 bases match TRBD1. V was pared by 3 bases and J by 3 bases, with 3 bases of the junction left unmatched. The CDR3 has 14 residues. Germline CDR1 SGHNT, CDR2 YYREEE (reference sequence).

The genes are TRBV10-3 and TRBJ1-2, with a tentative D call TRBD1 (5 bases). Germline CDR1 and CDR2: ENHRY and SYGVKD. Trimming stripped 7 bases from V and 0 bases from J, with 12 bases between. The CDR3 totals 14 residues. CDR3 in DNA: TGTGCCATCATTAGACAGATGACTAACTATGGCTACACCTTC. Translated: CAIIRQMTNYGYTF.